This TCR beta chain stems from a study of T cell changes during pregnancy in multiple sclerosis. Here immunoSEQ multiplex PCR was the method, and the copy in TCRdb shows in-frame clones only, minus some. There are 100,000 or so clones in the sample; 90% occur only once, and approximately 0.8% lies in the top ten. This receptor was obtained from a female donor in good health, enrolled as a control in a pregnancy study. Sample: peripheral blood, taken in the second trimester of pregnancy.

The CDR3: CASSLPRAGVYGYTF. DNA of the CDR3: TGTGCCAGCAGTTTACCCAGGGCAGGGGTGTATGGCTACACCTTC. The chain joins TRBV28 to TRBJ1-2, with TRBD1 as a possible D gene (6 bases). This CDR3 has 15 amino acids. Germline CDR1 MDHEN, CDR2 SYDVKM. V lost 2 bases and J lost 5, with 15 bases in between.